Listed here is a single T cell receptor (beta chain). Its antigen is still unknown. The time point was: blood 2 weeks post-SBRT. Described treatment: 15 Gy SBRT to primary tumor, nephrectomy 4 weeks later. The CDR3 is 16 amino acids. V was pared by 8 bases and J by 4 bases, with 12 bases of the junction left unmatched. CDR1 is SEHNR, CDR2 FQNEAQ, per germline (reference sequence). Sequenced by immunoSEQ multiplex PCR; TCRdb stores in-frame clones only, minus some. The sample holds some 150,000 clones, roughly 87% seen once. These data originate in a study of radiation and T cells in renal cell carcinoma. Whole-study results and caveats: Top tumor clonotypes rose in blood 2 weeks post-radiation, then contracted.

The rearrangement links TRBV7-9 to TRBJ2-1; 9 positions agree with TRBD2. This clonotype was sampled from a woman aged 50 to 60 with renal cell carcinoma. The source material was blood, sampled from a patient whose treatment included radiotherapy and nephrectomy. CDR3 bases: TGTGCCAGCGCCCAGATTAGCGGGAGATCTTACAATGAGCAGTTCTTC. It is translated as CASAQISGRSYNEQFF.